This T cell receptor beta chain was sequenced for a study of blood T cell repertoires in COVID-19 (dated by TCRdb to 2018 to 2021). For the wider study: Samples from collaborators originated in the United States, Italy and Spain and spanned both the acute and convalescent phases of COVID-19. The prospective study material was composed of cDNA or gDNA derived from T cells, B-cell-depleted T cells, or PBMCs. The dataset comprised deeply sampled blood TCRbeta repertoires from subjects exposed to, actively infected with, or recovered from COVID-19. A freely available public database, intended as a resource for researchers studying the immune response to SARS-CoV-2, is where the repertoires were released. The samples were drawn from the first 160 participants of the ongoing ImmuneRACE study and from 950 to 1,500 subjects provided by 6 global collaborators. Sample metadata almost always included a de-identified subject ID, COVID-19 status, age in years and sex. Where available, HLA class I and class II types were obtained from metadata supplied by the sample provider rather than from assay-based typing. Study-wide conclusions, independent of this receptor: How much clinical and demographic metadata was included differed by source and by participant, and the metadata was provided uncurated.

As to this clone: Its antigen is not yet known. Per-nucleotide qualities are absent, and no much larger clonotype sits a single base away.

Counted from cysteine to phenylalanine, this CDR3 has 15 amino acids. Here the CDR3 DNA is all that survives: 45 bases in frame from base 1. The germline V gene gives CDR1 as SGHTS and CDR2 as YDEGEE. V is pruned by 1 base and J by 2 bases, leaving 6 bases of the junction without a gene match. Collaborating institutions collected whole blood in K2EDTA tubes following their own protocols. For TCRbeta analysis, collaborator samples were shipped as frozen whole blood, as isolated PBMCs, or as DNA extracted from either sample type. TCRbeta CDR3 regions were amplified from genomic DNA by means of the immunoSEQ Assay, a bias-controlled multiplex PCR. On the study's bioinformatics: Nucleated cell counts per sample were estimated from amplification of reference gene primers within the assay. Sequence reads were collapsed and filtered to measure the absolute abundance of every unique TCRbeta CDR3 rearrangement. Productive Simpson clonality was computed per sample as the square root of Simpson's diversity index over productive rearrangements. TCRdb obtained this table from immuneACCESS and retained in-frame rearrangements with V and J assigned. These tables miss some clones; where compared with another copy, unresolved V genes account for less than half of the shortfall, and the remainder is unexplained. The V and J calls and clone size were taken over from that table, and D and trimming were inferred from the DNA. The sample records roughly 230,000 clones, about 82% of which are singletons. The ten largest clonotypes hold 6% to 7% of the sample.

The TCR was taken from a woman aged 60-70 years with active or convalescent COVID-19. The chain uses TRBV5-8 and TRBJ2-7; 7 bases in between match TRBD2. The sequencing input was peripheral blood. The CDR3 amino acid sequence is: CASSLRRGSTYEQYF. The nucleotide sequence is given as TGTGCCAGCAGCTTGAGGCGGGGGAGCACCTACGAGCAGTACTTC.